This entry features one TCR beta chain sequence. Its antigen remains unknown. This specimen belongs to a study of T cell responses to AZD1222 COVID-19 vaccine. Study conclusions and caveats: The donors showed a predominance of white British ancestry and of females, with possible underestimation of clonal diversity. Seropositive status at baseline applied to only five to seven AZD1222 recipients.

The ends were cut back, 0 bases at V and 3 bases at J, with 11 bases in the middle. Germline V gene sequence: CDR1 SGHAT, CDR2 FQNNGV. The CDR3 contains 16 residues. Libraries were prepared by immunoSEQ multiplex PCR; TCRdb keeps only in-frame clonotypes and omits some of them. Found here are 150,000 to 200,000 clones, about 88% of them singletons; the top ten hold about 25%. The sequencing here drew on peripheral blood, taken 28 days after the second AZD1222 dose. The chain links TRBV11-2 to TRBJ2-2; D possibly corresponds to TRBD2 (6 bases). This TCR came from an adult who received the AZD1222 COVID-19 vaccine. For the CDR3, the DNA is TGTGCCAGCAGCTTAGATCTGGACTACTACACCGGGGAGCTGTTTTTT. Encoded protein: CASSLDLDYYTGELFF.